Here is one T cell receptor (beta chain) with its context. MiXCR, run by TCRdb on the PCR reads, gives a single entry per CDR3 protein. This table holds roughly 100,000 distinct CDR3 sequences, under 60% found once. This sample is drawn from a study of CDR3 diversity in severe acne. Germline V gene lookup returns CDR1 SEHNR and CDR2 FQNEAQ (reference sequence). V was clipped by 8 bases and J by 1 base, with 12 bases between them. This CDR3 contains 13 residues. Sequenced input: blood. This clonotype originated in a male donor with acne. The gene calls are TRBV7-9 and TRBJ2-7; maybe TRBD2 (6 bases). This CDR3 is CASAPGTSYEQYF. CDR3 nucleotides: TGTGCCAGCGCTCCCGGGACTTCCTACGAGCAGTACTTC.